This T cell receptor beta chain was identified during a study of T-cell memory formation after mild COVID-19. Study at large: The TCR clusters were mostly specific to one donor.

The germline V gene encodes CDR1 SGHTA and CDR2 FQGNSA. CDR3 length: 13 amino acids. Between the trimmed V and J ends, which lost 6 bases and 11 bases, there was a span of 19 bases. Points from the study as a whole: Those CD4+ clones that contracted were mainly in CM and EM (CD8+ ones in EMRA).

A 5'RACE reaction primed in the constant segment made cDNA libraries of TCR alpha and TCR beta, and these carried sample barcodes and UMIs. TCRdb fed the 5' RACE reads into MiXCR, producing one record per CDR3 protein. The sample holds tens of thousands of distinct CDR3 sequences; about 7.3% are singletons and the top ten take 1.2% to 1.5%. This clonotype was counted many times. Its antigen is unknown. This TCR derives from a man aged 18-30 years who had mild COVID-19 (a few samples of this study predate the infection). Cell type and time point are not known. Sequences were obtained from PBMCs or a T cell subset sorted from them (not recorded which). The chain combines TRBV7-2 with TRBJ2-5, with a tentative D call TRBD1 (5 bases). CDR3 DNA: TGTGCCAGCAGTATTGTATGGCAGGCAGGGCAGTACTTC. As protein: CASSIVWQAGQYF. The whole variable domain, remainder taken from reference TRBV7-2 and TRBJ2-5, is GAGVSQSPSNKVTEKGKDVELRCDPISGHTALYWYRQSLGQGLEFLIYFQGNSAPDKSGLPSDRFSAERTGGSVSTLTIQRTQQEDSAVYLCASSIVWQAGQYFGPGTRLLVL.